Listed here is a single TCR beta chain. Authors' data handling: Amplified reference gene primers provided the basis for estimating nucleated cell counts. TCRdb keeps only in-frame clones here, not all; method: immunoSEQ multiplex PCR. D and trimming were read from the DNA, whereas the V and J calls and clone size are those reported in that table. The sample includes around 70,000 clones, around 80% of them seen just once. The CDR3 has 15 amino acids. Germline loops: CDR1 KGHSH, CDR2 LQKENI. V trimming: 0 bases; J trimming: 2 bases; junction bases outside the gene matches: 3. This record belongs to a study of blood T cell repertoires in COVID-19. Study in general: COVID-19 samples from acute and convalescent phases originated in the United States, Italy and Spain. T cells, B-cell-depleted T cells, or PBMCs supplied cDNA or gDNA.

J is TRBJ2-7 and V is TRBV18; 8 bases line up with TRBD1. The TCR comes from a woman aged 80 or over with active or convalescent COVID-19. The sample consisted of peripheral blood. The CDR3 nucleotides are TGTGCCAGCTCACCACCTTCGGGACAGGCCTACGAGCAGTACTTC. Residues: CASSPPSGQAYEQYF.